Shown below are 10 T cell receptor beta chains from a single sample sequenced in a study of cytomegalovirus exposure and HLA in healthy donors. Only in-frame clones appear in the TCRdb table, and some are missing; sequencing was by immunoSEQ multiplex PCR. The sample contains about 160,000 clones, nearly 90% of which appear only once. Material: PBMCs. These receptors were taken from a woman between 18 and 29 years old in good health and CMV-seropositive.

This chain uses TRBV14 with TRBJ2-1; D ambiguous. The ends were cut back, 4 bases at V and 10 bases at J, with 8 bases in the middle. The CDR3 length is 11 residues. The germline CDR1 and CDR2 sequences are SGHDN and FVKESK. CDR3 amino acids: CASSPQREQFF. CDR3 in DNA: TGTGCCAGCAGCCCCCAGAGGGAGCAGTTCTTC.

V is TRBV6-5 and J is TRBJ1-2; D uncertain. CDR1 is MNHEY and CDR2 is SVGAGI in the germline V gene. The CDR3 has 15 residues. The V gene lost 8 bases and the J gene lost 5 bases, with 21 bases spanning the gap. CDR3 in amino acids: CASGNSPGPPYGYTF. CDR3 nucleotides: TGTGCCAGCGGAAATTCACCGGGTCCGCCTTATGGCTACACCTTC.

The chain recombines TRBV6-5 with TRBJ2-3; 9 bases are a match to TRBD2. With 5 bases clipped from V and 1 base from J, the junction kept 1 base outside the gene matches. The CDR3 contains 14 residues. The germline CDR1 and CDR2 sequences are MNHEY and SVGAGI. CDR3 nucleotides: TGTGCCAGCAGTCGGACTAGCGGCACAGATACGCAGTATTTT. This sequence encodes CASSRTSGTDTQYF.

V gene TRBV6-1 combines with J gene TRBJ2-1, with 11 bases identical to TRBD2. This CDR3 has 14 amino acids. J gave up 6 bases and V 8 bases, and 6 bases lay outside the gene matches. CDR1 is MNHNS, CDR2 SASEGT, per germline. CDR3 residues: CASDRGLAVNEQFF. The CDR3 bases are TGTGCCAGCGATCGGGGACTAGCGGTCAATGAGCAGTTCTTC.

This chain joins TRBV19 and TRBJ1-2, with D possibly TRBD1 on 5 matching bases. Germline CDR1 and CDR2: LNHDA and SQIVND (reference sequence). Trimming cost V 2 bases and J 4 bases, with 11 bases left between them. This CDR3 has 14 residues. CDR3 sequence reads: CASSIRGMGYGYTF. In DNA, the CDR3 is TGTGCCAGTAGTATAAGGGGAATGGGCTATGGCTACACCTTC. The full variable domain, with the rest looked up from reference TRBV19 and TRBJ1-2, is DGGITQSPKYLFRKEGQNVTLSCEQNLNHDAMYWYRQDPGQGLRLIYYSQIVNDFQKGDIAEGYSVSREKKESFPLTVTSAQKNPTAFYLCASSIRGMGYGYTFGSGTRLTVV.

J is TRBJ2-7 and V is TRBV7-9, with 12 bases aligning to TRBD2. Losses at the gene ends were 0 bases for V and 4 bases for J; bases not matched to a gene: 10. The CDR3 is 18 amino acids. CDR1 and CDR2 (germline): SEHNR, FQNEAQ (reference sequence). DNA of the CDR3: TGTGCCAGCAGCTTAGCGTTCCCTAGCGGGAGGGCTAGATACGAGCAGTACTTC. This encodes CASSLAFPSGRARYEQYF.

This sequence joins TRBV4-1 and TRBJ1-5, with D possibly TRBD1 on 5 matching bases. Trimming took off 2 bases at V and 0 bases at J, with 17 bases between the two ends. This CDR3 region has 18 residues. Germline values: CDR1 MGHRA, CDR2 YSYEKL. The CDR3 nucleotides read TGCGCCAGCAGCCAAAGGGCGGACATCCTCTATAGCAATCAGCCCCAGCATTTT. Translated: CASSQRADILYSNQPQHF.

The V and J genes are TRBV30 and TRBJ2-1; possible D gene TRBD2, 6 bases. Trimming removed 4 bases from V and 0 bases from J, with 13 bases in between. Germline CDR1 GTSNPN, CDR2 SVGIG (reference sequence). The CDR3 totals 15 residues. The chain's CDR3 is CAWNSGLSSYNEQFF. The CDR3 DNA reads as TGTGCCTGGAACTCGGGACTCAGCTCCTACAATGAGCAGTTCTTC.

The rearrangement uses TRBV11-3 and TRBJ1-5; the match to TRBD1 covers 7 bases. CDR1 is SGHNT and CDR2 is YENEEA in the germline V gene. Unmatched junction bases numbered 15, after V lost 5 bases and J lost 8 bases. The CDR3 has 16 residues. The chain's CDR3 is CASSRLETGTFEPQHF. The CDR3 nucleotides read TGTGCCAGCAGCCGATTGGAGACAGGGACGTTTGAGCCCCAGCATTTT.

This chain uses TRBV6-6 with TRBJ2-4, with a weak D call TRBD2 (5 bases). The CDR3 runs 15 residues. The germline V gene encodes CDR1 MNHNY and CDR2 SVGAGI (reference sequence). Trimming took 8 bases from V and 3 from J, leaving 17 bases between them. CDR3 nucleotide sequence: TGTGCCAGCGCGGGTGGGCCCCAACTCAAAAACATTCAGTACTTC. It yields the protein CASAGGPQLKNIQYF.